This TCR beta chain was identified in a study of blood T cells in healthy people across ages. The CDR3 has 13 amino acids. The V and J ends lost 3 bases and 8 bases respectively, with 11 bases between them. The germline CDR1 and CDR2 sequences are MGHRA and YSYEKL. A second roughly 6 to 11 cycle PCR used barcoded and J-beta primers. TCRdb reanalysed the 5' RACE reads using MiXCR and keeps one entry per CDR3 protein. The top ten clones hold 15% to 20% of a sample with more than 700,000 distinct CDR3 sequences, about 42% of them seen once. Caucasian individuals from Russia who were healthy and aged 6 to 90 acted as donors.

Sequenced input: blood. This chain links TRBV4-1 with TRBJ2-1; a possible D gene is TRBD1 (7 bases). This TCR derives from a man at least 80 years old in good health. DNA of the CDR3: TGCGCCAGCAGCCACCGCAGGGGGGATGAGCAGTTCTTC. Its translation: CASSHRRGDEQFF.